This TCR beta chain was observed in a study of OX40 agonist ivuxolimab in advanced cancers. Overall study context: At 0.01 to 10 mg/kg, ivuxolimab was administered intravenously to patients every 2 weeks. One patient with hepatocellular carcinoma and two with cutaneous melanoma, three in all, had partial responses.

Clones were sequenced by immunoSEQ multiplex PCR, and TCRdb holds only the in-frame ones, with some missing. The profile shows some 45,000 clones, approximately 91% of them singletons. CDR3 length equals 12 residues. The ends were cut back, 4 bases at V and 3 bases at J, with 7 bases in the middle. CDR1 and CDR2 from the germline V gene are PRHDT and FYEKMQ (reference sequence). This TCR came from an adult with an advanced solid tumor such as melanoma, head and neck, liver or kidney cancer. The material was CD4+ or CD8+ T cells sorted from blood, obtained in a trial of the OX40 agonist ivuxolimab. The rearrangement uses TRBV13 and TRBJ2-7, with no clear D. The CDR3 DNA reads as TGTGCCAGCAGCTCGAACAGCTACGAGCAGTACTTC. It is translated as CASSSNSYEQYF.